The T cell receptor (beta chain) under discussion was sequenced for a study of tissue T cells after allogeneic stem cell transplantation. Sequencing was performed with immunoSEQ multiplex PCR; in TCRdb, only in-frame clones are kept and a portion is missing. The data contain around 51,000 clones, 73% of them singletons. Comment on this clone: Germline and genes: mouse. The read ends 1 residue early relative to the CDR3; the germline J gene fills the gap.

The germline V and J ends were trimmed by 5 bases and 0 bases, with 12 bases remaining between them. The CDR3 runs 15 residues. Germline V gene data show CDR1 as FNHDT and CDR2 as SITEND (reference sequence). The chain combines TRBV19 with TRBJ1-3, with D possibly TRBD1 on 6 matching bases. The source is a pool of C57BL/6 mice in good health. Sequencing was done on a sample of sorted cells pooled from one or two spleens. CDR3 loop: CASSRDKTSGNTLYF. The sequenced part of the CDR3 DNA is TGTGCCAGCAGCCGGGACAAAACTTCTGGAAATACGCTCTAT.